Listed here are 15 T cell receptor beta chains from one sample, sequenced in a study of T cell repertoires in cytomegalovirus infection. TCRdb processed the reads anew with MiXCR; each CDR3 protein has one entry. The sample records 650,000 to 900,000 distinct CDR3 sequences, about 27% being singletons. For these receptors, no antigen is known. Sequencing was performed on cultured CD8+ T cells from PBMCs, taken from culture after CMV antigen stimulation. The receptors shown here come from a human donor in good health (CMV status not recorded). Some clones in this sample may be carry-over from other donors' samples.

This clonotype has a handful of counts. This chain uses TRBV15 with TRBJ2-3, with D unresolved. The CDR3 loop spans 20 amino acids. Germline V CDR1 and CDR2: LNHNV, YYDKDF (reference sequence). The V and J ends lost 0 bases and 0 bases respectively, with 22 bases between them. The CDR3 DNA reads TGTGCCACCAGCAGAGATCGGCCATTCTACAGCGCGACTAGCACAGATACGCAGTATTTT. This codes for CATSRDRPFYSATSTDTQYF.

The chain recombines TRBV6-1 with TRBJ2-7; D not certain. The germline CDR1 and CDR2 sequences are MNHNS and SASEGT. V lost 5 bases, J lost 1 base, and 6 bases lay in between. This CDR3 comprises 12 residues. This CDR3 reads CASSLRSYEQYV. The CDR3 DNA follows: TGTGCCAGCAGTCTTCGGTCCTACGAGCAGTACGTC.

This clonotype was detected a few times. The rearrangement links TRBV7-9 to TRBJ2-2, with no clear D. This CDR3 is 13 amino acids long. V was shortened by 5 bases and J by 4 bases, with 8 bases between the two germline ends. From germline, CDR1 is SEHNR and CDR2 FQNEAQ (reference sequence). This chain's CDR3 is CASSVGSTGELFF. DNA for the CDR3: TGTGCCAGCAGCGTCGGCAGCACCGGGGAGCTGTTTTTT.

The chain is built from TRBV2 and TRBJ1-2; maybe TRBD1 (6 bases). CDR1 is SNHLY, CDR2 FYNNEI, per germline. V gave up 6 bases and J gave up 6 bases, with 14 bases separating them. The CDR3 length is 13 residues. CDR3 loop: CASSPPGDDGYTF. The CDR3 nucleotides read TGTGCCAGCAGCCCCCCAGGGGATGATGGCTACACCTTC. Full variable domain (rest looked up from reference TRBV2 and TRBJ1-2): EPEVTQTPSHQVTQMGQEVILRCVPISNHLYFYWYRQILGQKVEFLVSFYNNEISEKSEIFDDQFSVERPDGSNFTLKIRSTKLEDSAMYFCASSPPGDDGYTFGSGTRLTVV.

Only a few counts were recorded for this clonotype. The CDR3 is CASSIVPTAEQYF. The CDR3 nucleotides read TGCGCCAGCAGCATAGTCCCGACAGCCGAGCAGTACTTC. V usage is TRBV5-1 and J usage is TRBJ2-7, with D perhaps TRBD1 (5 bases). Looked up from germline, CDR1 is SGHRS and CDR2 is YFSETQ. This CDR3 comprises 13 residues. The ends were cut back, 4 bases at V and 6 bases at J, with 14 bases in the middle.

This chain joins TRBV20-1 and TRBJ2-7, with 7 positions matching TRBD1. J lost 6 bases, V lost 0 bases, and 11 bases had no gene match. Per germline, CDR1 DFQATT and CDR2 SNEGSKA (reference sequence). This CDR3 is built from 15 residues. The CDR3 nucleotides read TGCAGTGCTAGAGATTTGGGACAGCCCCTCGGCGAGCAGTACGTC. This encodes CSARDLGQPLGEQYV.

In this sample, this clonotype turned up a few times. CDR3 protein: CASSYSARAVDYGYTF. The CDR3 DNA is TGTGCCAGCAGTTACTCGGCGAGGGCCGTGGACTATGGCTACACCTTC. The rearrangement links TRBV6-2 or TRBV6-3 to TRBJ1-2; no reliable D call. The CDR3 contains 16 residues. The germline V gene has CDR1 MNHEY and CDR2 SVGEGT. V lost 0 bases to trimming and J lost 3 bases, with 14 bases between them.

V gene TRBV6-2 or TRBV6-3 combines with J gene TRBJ2-1; D is possibly TRBD2 (5 bases). This CDR3 is built from 14 residues. V was clipped by 4 bases and J by 7 bases, with 14 bases between them. Germline assignment: CDR1 MNHEY and CDR2 SVGEGT. The CDR3 bases are TGTGCCAGCAGTTTACTCGAGGGATGGAATGAGCAGTTCTTC. Residues: CASSLLEGWNEQFF.

There are a few counts of this clonotype. The gene calls are TRBV12-3 or TRBV12-4 and TRBJ1-1; perhaps TRBD1 as D (5 bases). This CDR3 is built from 16 residues. Trimming left V 5 bases short and J 4 bases short, with 20 bases between. The CDR3 is CASSGYPGTVTTEAFF. The CDR3 DNA is TGTGCCAGCAGTGGTTACCCCGGGACGGTTACCACTGAAGCTTTCTTT.

The V gene is TRBV11-2, the J gene TRBJ2-7, with D unclear. Germline CDR1 reads SGHAT; CDR2 reads FQNNGV. V was trimmed by 3 bases and J by 4 bases, leaving 16 bases between them. The CDR3 extends over 15 amino acids. The DNA for the CDR3 is TGTGCCAGCAGCTTGCCGACCTCCCCCCATTACGAGCAGTACGTC. The encoded protein is CASSLPTSPHYEQYV.

A remark on this clonotype: This may come from a read error, since a much larger clone is one base off. The CDR3 is CASSNRDYNEQFF. CDR3 coding DNA: TGTGCCAGCAGTAACCGGGACTACAATGAGCAGTTCTTC. This rearrangement joins TRBV2 to TRBJ2-1; tentative D call: TRBD2 (5 bases). CDR1 is SNHLY and CDR2 is FYNNEI in the germline V gene. This CDR3 has 13 residues. Trimming took 5 bases from V and 3 from J, leaving 8 bases between them. The full variable domain, its missing parts supplied by reference TRBV2 and TRBJ2-1, is EPEVTQTPSHQVTQMGQEVILRCVPISNHLYFYWYRQILGQKVEFLVSFYNNEISEKSEIFDDQFSVERPDGSNFTLKIRSTKLEDSAMYFCASSNRDYNEQFFGPGTRLTVL.

The chain employs TRBV12-3 or TRBV12-4 and TRBJ1-5, with TRBD1 as a possible D gene (5 bases). V shed 5 bases and J shed 1 base, with 12 bases lying between them. This CDR3 region has 15 residues. CDR3 nucleotide sequence: TGTGCCAGCAGTCCGGGGCTAGGAAGCAATCAGCCCCAGCATTTT. It is translated as CASSPGLGSNQPQHF.

The chain combines TRBV4-1 with TRBJ1-1; D is possibly TRBD1 (5 bases). Trimming pared 1 base from V and 3 bases from J, leaving 12 bases between. Germline V lookup: CDR1 MGHRA, CDR2 YSYEKL. The CDR3 consists of 15 residues. In DNA, the CDR3 is TGCGCCAGCAGCCAAGTTCCAGGGATGGACACTGAAGCTTTCTTT. It is translated as CASSQVPGMDTEAFF.

V is TRBV7-8 and J is TRBJ1-4, with unresolved D. With 1 base removed from V and 8 bases from J, the gap between germline ends came to 14 bases. CDR3 length: 15 residues. The germline gives CDR1 SGHVS, CDR2 FQNEAQ. As DNA, the CDR3 is TGTGCCAGCAGCTTAGTACGGAGCCCCTCGGAAAAACTGTTTTTT. This codes for CASSLVRSPSEKLFF.

The chain uses TRBV7-9 and TRBJ2-7, with TRBD1 matching over 8 bases. The CDR3 has 19 residues. Germline V CDR1 and CDR2: SEHNR, FQNEAQ (reference sequence). Trimming removed 4 bases from V and 3 bases from J; junction bases left unmatched: 20. CDR3 nucleotides: TGTGCCAGCAGCTCATTGGACAGGGCCTACTCACTTTTCCTCTACGAGCAGTACTTC. Its translation is CASSSLDRAYSLFLYEQYF.